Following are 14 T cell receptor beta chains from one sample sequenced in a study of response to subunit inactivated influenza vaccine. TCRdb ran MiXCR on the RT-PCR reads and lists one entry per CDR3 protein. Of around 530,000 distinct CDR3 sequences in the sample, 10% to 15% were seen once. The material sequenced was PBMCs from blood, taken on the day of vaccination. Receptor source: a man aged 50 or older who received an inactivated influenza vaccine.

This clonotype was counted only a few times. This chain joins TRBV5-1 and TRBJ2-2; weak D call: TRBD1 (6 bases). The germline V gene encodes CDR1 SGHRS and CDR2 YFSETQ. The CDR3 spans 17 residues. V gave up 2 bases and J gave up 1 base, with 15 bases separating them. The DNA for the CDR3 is TGCGCCAGCAGCTTCTTATTGGGGGCTAAGAACACCGGGGAGCTGTTTTTT. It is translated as CASSFLLGAKNTGELFF. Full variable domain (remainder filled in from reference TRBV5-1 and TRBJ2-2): KAGVTQTPRYLIKTRGQQVTLSCSPISGHRSVSWYQQTPGQGLQFLFEYFSETQRNKGNFPGRFSGRQFSNSRSEMNVSTLELGDSALYLCASSFLLGAKNTGELFFGEGSRLTVL.

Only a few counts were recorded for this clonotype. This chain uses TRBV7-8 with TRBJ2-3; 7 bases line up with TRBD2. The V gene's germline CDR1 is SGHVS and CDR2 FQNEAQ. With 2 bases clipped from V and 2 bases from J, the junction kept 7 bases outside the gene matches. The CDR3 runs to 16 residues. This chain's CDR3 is CASSLRIAGNTDTQYF. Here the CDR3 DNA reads TGTGCCAGCAGCTTAAGAATAGCGGGTAACACAGATACGCAGTATTTT.

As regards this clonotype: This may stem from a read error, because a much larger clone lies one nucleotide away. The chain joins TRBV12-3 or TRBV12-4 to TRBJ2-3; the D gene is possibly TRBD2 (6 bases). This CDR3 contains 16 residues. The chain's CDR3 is CARSPPARRDTDTQYF. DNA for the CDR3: TGTGCCCGCAGTCCTCCGGCCCGGCGGGACACAGATACGCAGTATTTT.

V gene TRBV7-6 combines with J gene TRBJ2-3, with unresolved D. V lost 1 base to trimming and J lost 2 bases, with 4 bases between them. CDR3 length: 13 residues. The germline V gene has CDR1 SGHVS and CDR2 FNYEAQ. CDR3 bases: TGTGCCAGCAGCTTAGAAGTCACAGATACGCAGTATTTT. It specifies CASSLEVTDTQYF.

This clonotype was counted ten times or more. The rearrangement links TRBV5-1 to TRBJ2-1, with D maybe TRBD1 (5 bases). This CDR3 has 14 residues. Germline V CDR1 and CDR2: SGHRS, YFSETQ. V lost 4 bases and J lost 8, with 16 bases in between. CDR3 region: CASSRIRASDEQFF. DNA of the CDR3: TGCGCCAGCAGCAGGATCAGGGCCAGCGATGAGCAGTTCTTC.

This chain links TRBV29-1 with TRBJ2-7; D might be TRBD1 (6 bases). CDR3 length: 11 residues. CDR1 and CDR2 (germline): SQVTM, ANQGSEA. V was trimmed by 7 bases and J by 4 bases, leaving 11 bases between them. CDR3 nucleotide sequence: TGCAGCGCCGCAGGGGATTACGAGCAGTACTTC. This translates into CSAAGDYEQYF.

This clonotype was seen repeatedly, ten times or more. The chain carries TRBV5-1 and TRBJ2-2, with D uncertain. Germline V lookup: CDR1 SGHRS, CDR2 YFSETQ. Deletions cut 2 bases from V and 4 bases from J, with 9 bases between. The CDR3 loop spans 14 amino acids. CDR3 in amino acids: CASSLNVGTGELFF. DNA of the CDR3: TGCGCCAGCAGCTTAAACGTGGGCACCGGGGAGCTGTTTTTT.

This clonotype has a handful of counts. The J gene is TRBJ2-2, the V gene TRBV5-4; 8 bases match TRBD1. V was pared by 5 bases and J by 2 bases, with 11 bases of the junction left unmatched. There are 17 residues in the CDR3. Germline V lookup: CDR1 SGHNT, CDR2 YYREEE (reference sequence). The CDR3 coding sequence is TGTGCCAGCAGACCCGACAGGGGCCGTATCAACACCGGGGAGCTGTTTTTT. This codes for CASRPDRGRINTGELFF.

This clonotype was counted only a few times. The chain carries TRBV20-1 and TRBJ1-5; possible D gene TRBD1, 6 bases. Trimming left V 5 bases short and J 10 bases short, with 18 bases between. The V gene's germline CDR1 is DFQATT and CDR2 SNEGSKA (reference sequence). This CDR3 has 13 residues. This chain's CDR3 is CSAGQTGIEPQHF. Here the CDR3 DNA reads TGCAGTGCTGGACAAACAGGGATCGAACCCCAGCATTTT.

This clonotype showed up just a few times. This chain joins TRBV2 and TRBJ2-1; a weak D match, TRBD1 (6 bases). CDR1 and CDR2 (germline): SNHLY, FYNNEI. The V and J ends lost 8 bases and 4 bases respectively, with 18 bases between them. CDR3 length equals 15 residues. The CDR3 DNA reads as TGTGCCAGCTTTTTGAACAGGGATTTATACAATGAGCAGTTCTTC. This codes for CASFLNRDLYNEQFF. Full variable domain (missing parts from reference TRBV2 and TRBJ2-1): EPEVTQTPSHQVTQMGQEVILRCVPISNHLYFYWYRQILGQKVEFLVSFYNNEISEKSEIFDDQFSVERPDGSNFTLKIRSTKLEDSAMYFCASFLNRDLYNEQFFGPGTRLTVL.

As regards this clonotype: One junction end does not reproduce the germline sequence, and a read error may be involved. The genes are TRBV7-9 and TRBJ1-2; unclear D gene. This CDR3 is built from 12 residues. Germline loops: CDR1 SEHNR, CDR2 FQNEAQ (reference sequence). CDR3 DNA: TGTGCCAGCAGCCCCGGACGGGTGGAGGCCCTTTTC. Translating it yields CASSPGRVEALF.

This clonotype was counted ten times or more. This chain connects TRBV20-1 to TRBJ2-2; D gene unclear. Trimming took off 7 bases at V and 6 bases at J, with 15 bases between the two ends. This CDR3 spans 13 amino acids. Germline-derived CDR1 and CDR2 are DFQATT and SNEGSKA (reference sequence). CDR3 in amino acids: CSVPREVSGELFF. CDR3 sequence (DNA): TGCAGTGTCCCTCGTGAGGTGTCCGGGGAGCTGTTTTTT.

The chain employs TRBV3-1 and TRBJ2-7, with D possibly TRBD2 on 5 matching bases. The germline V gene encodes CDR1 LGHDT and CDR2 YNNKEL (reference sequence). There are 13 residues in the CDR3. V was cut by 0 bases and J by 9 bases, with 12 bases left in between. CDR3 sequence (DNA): TGTGCCAGCAGCCAAGATGTAGGGAGTGGGCAGTACTTC. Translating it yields CASSQDVGSGQYF.

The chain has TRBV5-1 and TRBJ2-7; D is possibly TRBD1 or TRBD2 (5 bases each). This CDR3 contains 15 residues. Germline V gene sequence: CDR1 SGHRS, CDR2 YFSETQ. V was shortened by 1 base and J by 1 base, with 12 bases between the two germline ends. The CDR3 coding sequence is TGCGCCAGCAGCTTGACAGGCCAGCGGTCCTACGAGCAGTACTTC. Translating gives CASSLTGQRSYEQYF.